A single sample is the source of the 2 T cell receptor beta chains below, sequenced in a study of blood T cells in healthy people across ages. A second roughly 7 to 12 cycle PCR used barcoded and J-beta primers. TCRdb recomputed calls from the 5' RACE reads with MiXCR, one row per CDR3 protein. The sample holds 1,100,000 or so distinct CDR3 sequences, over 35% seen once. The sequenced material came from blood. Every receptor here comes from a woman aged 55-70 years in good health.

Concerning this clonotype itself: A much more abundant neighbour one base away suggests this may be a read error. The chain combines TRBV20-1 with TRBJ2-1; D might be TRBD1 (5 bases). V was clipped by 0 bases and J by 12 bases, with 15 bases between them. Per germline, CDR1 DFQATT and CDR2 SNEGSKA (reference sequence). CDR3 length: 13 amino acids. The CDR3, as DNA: TGCAGTGCTAGAGACCATACAGGTTGGGGGCAGTTCTTC. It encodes CSARDHTGWGQFF.

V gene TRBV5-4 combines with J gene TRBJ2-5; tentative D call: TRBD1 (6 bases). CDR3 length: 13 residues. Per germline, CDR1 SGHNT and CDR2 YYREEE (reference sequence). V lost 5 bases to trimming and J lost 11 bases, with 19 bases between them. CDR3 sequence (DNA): TGTGCCAGCAGTACCCAGGGGTTAAATGAGCAGTACTTC. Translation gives CASSTQGLNEQYF. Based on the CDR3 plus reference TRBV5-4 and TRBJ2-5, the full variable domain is ETGVTQSPTHLIKTRGQQVTLRCSSQSGHNTVSWYQQALGQGPQFIFQYYREEENGRGNFPPRFSGLQFPNYSSELNVNALELDDSALYLCASSTQGLNEQYFGPGTRLLVL.